This TCR beta chain comes out of a study of cytomegalovirus exposure and HLA in healthy donors. Findings and limits, study-wide: According to a subsequent analysis, TCR clusters from the first cohort were inclined to appear together in the 120 validation repertoires.

Germline V gene sequence: CDR1 SGHAT, CDR2 FQNNGV. V trimming: 5 bases; J trimming: 7 bases; junction bases outside the gene matches: 21. The CDR3 spans 19 residues. The method was immunoSEQ multiplex PCR; TCRdb's version includes in-frame clones alone and lacks a portion of them. This table holds 98,000 or so clones, around 82% found once. A word on this clone: The target antigen is unknown.

The specimen was PBMCs. The origin of this receptor is a woman between 18 and 29 years old in good health and CMV-seronegative. V gene TRBV11-2 combines with J gene TRBJ2-1; TRBD1 agrees at 9 bases. The CDR3: CASSENDPARDRVYNEQFF. The CDR3, as DNA: TGTGCCAGCAGCGAAAACGACCCTGCACGGGACAGGGTGTATAATGAGCAGTTCTTC.